Each of the 8 T cell receptor beta chains below was sequenced from the same sample in a study of neurological immune-mediated disorders. TCRdb re-derived calls from the 5' RACE reads in MiXCR, one entry per CDR3 protein. The sample includes about 39,000 distinct CDR3 sequences, approximately 7% of them seen just once. What was sequenced was CD4+ T cells from blood. The source is a man over 45 in good health.

This clonotype was observed many times. This chain uses TRBV20-1 with TRBJ1-5, with a possible D match to TRBD1 (5 bases). CDR3 length equals 15 residues. The V end was cut by 3 bases, the J end by 4 bases, with 16 bases between. Germline-derived CDR1 and CDR2 are DFQATT and SNEGSKA (reference sequence). CDR3 sequence (DNA): TGCAGTGCTAGTCCGCCAGACAGACTGAATCAGCCCCAGCATTTT. Translated: CSASPPDRLNQPQHF.

At least ten counts were recorded for this clonotype. V and J are TRBV7-9 and TRBJ2-4, with D hard to call. V was shortened by 8 bases and J by 3 bases, with 14 bases between the two germline ends. This CDR3 is built from 14 residues. The germline gives CDR1 SEHNR, CDR2 FQNEAQ (reference sequence). This CDR3 is CASSARADKNIQYF. The CDR3 bases are TGTGCCAGCTCGGCTAGGGCAGACAAAAACATTCAGTACTTC.

In this sample, this clonotype turned up many times. The gene calls are TRBV5-1 and TRBJ1-4; D unresolved. From germline, CDR1 is SGHRS and CDR2 YFSETQ. V was clipped by 0 bases and J by 8 bases, with 17 bases between them. The CDR3 extends over 16 amino acids. CDR3 amino acids: CASSLDAGRMGEKLFF. CDR3 in DNA: TGCGCCAGCAGCTTGGACGCTGGCCGAATGGGGGAAAAACTGTTTTTT.

This clonotype was observed at least ten times. This sequence joins TRBV7-2 and TRBJ2-5, with TRBD1 matching over 9 bases. Trimming cost V 4 bases and J 7 bases; bases outside gene matches: 7. This CDR3 is 14 amino acids long. Germline CDR1 SGHTA, CDR2 FQGNSA. The CDR3 loop is CASSSDRGRGTQYF. The CDR3 DNA reads TGTGCCAGCAGCTCGGACAGGGGACGTGGGACCCAGTACTTC.

This clonotype was recorded at least ten times. The genes are TRBV7-2 and TRBJ2-7, with TRBD2 matching 8 bases. Looked up from germline, CDR1 is SGHTA and CDR2 is FQGNSA. Trimming cost V 6 bases and J 7 bases; bases outside gene matches: 11. This CDR3 region has 14 residues. Here the CDR3 reads CASRAGGGSQEQYF. The CDR3 DNA is TGTGCCAGCAGGGCGGGAGGCGGGTCGCAAGAGCAGTACTTC. The full variable domain, with the rest looked up from reference TRBV7-2 and TRBJ2-7, is GAGVSQSPSNKVTEKGKDVELRCDPISGHTALYWYRQSLGQGLEFLIYFQGNSAPDKSGLPSDRFSAERTGGSVSTLTIQRTQQEDSAVYLCASRAGGGSQEQYFGPGTRLTVT.

In this sample, this clonotype turned up many times. This chain links TRBV7-6 with TRBJ2-2, with D unclear. V dropped 5 bases and J dropped 8 bases, with 9 bases sitting between them. From germline, CDR1 is SGHVS and CDR2 FNYEAQ. This CDR3 has 12 residues. CDR3 coding DNA: TGTGCCAGCAGCACCCCCGCGGGGGAGCTGTTTTTT. Translated, it gives CASSTPAGELFF.

The sample holds many counts of this clonotype. This chain uses TRBV7-9 with TRBJ1-3, with D possibly being TRBD1 (5 bases). Germline V gives CDR1 SEHNR, CDR2 FQNEAQ (reference sequence). The ends were cut back, 7 bases at V and 2 bases at J, with 18 bases in the middle. The CDR3 runs to 16 residues. The CDR3 DNA reads as TGTGCCAGCACCCCGGGACGGGACGTTACTGGAAACACCATATATTTT. It is translated as CASTPGRDVTGNTIYF.

This clonotype has a count of ten or more. This chain connects TRBV20-1 to TRBJ1-1; no reliable D call. CDR1 and CDR2 (germline): DFQATT, SNEGSKA (reference sequence). CDR3 size: 14 residues. Trimming pared 3 bases from V and 4 bases from J, leaving 15 bases between. This CDR3 reads CSASHNSIATEAFF. The CDR3 region has the DNA TGCAGTGCTAGCCATAACTCCATAGCCACTGAAGCTTTCTTT.